Sequencing of this T cell receptor beta chain was carried out in a study of cytomegalovirus exposure and HLA in healthy donors. The CDR3 spans 15 residues. The germline gives CDR1 SGDLS, CDR2 YYNGEE. V was shortened by 0 bases and J by 2 bases, with 10 bases between the two germline ends. Clones were read by immunoSEQ multiplex PCR, and TCRdb kept only the in-frame ones, dropping some. The data contain 200,000 to 300,000 clones, about 90% of them seen just once; the ten biggest clones take up approximately 3%. Sequenced input: PBMCs. V is TRBV9 and J is TRBJ2-3; D unclear. The clonotype comes from a woman in her twenties or thirties in good health and CMV-seronegative. CDR3 in DNA: TGTGCCAGCAGCGTAGCCGGAGCGTACACAGATACGCAGTATTTT. Translation: CASSVAGAYTDTQYF. The whole variable domain, remainder taken from reference TRBV9 and TRBJ2-3, is DSGVTQTPKHLITATGQRVTLRCSPRSGDLSVYWYQQSLDQGLQFLIQYYNGEERAKGNILERFSAQQFPDLHSELNLSSLELGDSALYFCASSVAGAYTDTQYFGPGTRLTVL.